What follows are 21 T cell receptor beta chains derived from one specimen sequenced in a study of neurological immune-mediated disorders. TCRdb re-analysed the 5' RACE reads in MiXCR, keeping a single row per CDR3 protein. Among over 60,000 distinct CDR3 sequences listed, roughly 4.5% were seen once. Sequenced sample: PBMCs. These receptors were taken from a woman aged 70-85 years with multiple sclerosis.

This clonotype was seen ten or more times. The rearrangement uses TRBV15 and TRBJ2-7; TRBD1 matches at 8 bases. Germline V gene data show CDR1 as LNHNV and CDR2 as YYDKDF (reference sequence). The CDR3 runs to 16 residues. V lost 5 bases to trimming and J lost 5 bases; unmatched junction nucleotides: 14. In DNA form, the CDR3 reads TGTGCCACCAGCGGAAAAGGCAGGGGGCGCATCAACGAGCAGTACTTC. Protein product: CATSGKGRGRINEQYF. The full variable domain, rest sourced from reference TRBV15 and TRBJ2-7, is DAMVIQNPRYQVTQFGKPVTLSCSQTLNHNVMYWYQQKSSQAPKLLFHYYDKDFNNEADTPDNFQSRRPNTSFCFLDIRSPGLGDTAMYLCATSGKGRGRINEQYFGPGTRLTVT.

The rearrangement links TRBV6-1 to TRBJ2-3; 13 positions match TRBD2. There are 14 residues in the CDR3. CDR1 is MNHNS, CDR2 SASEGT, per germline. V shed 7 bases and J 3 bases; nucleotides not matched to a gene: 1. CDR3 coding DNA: TGTGCCAGCATACTAGCGGGGGGGACAGATACGCAGTATTTT. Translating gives CASILAGGTDTQYF.

The CDR3 is CASSLIGQIGTDTQYF. The CDR3 bases are TGTGCCAGCAGCTTGATTGGACAGATAGGGACAGATACGCAGTATTTT. J is TRBJ2-3 and V is TRBV5-5; D might be TRBD1 (6 bases). Deletions cut 1 base from V and 3 bases from J, with 15 bases between. The CDR3 is 16 amino acids. Per germline, CDR1 SGHKS and CDR2 YYEKEE (reference sequence). Looking up the rest from reference TRBV5-5 and TRBJ2-3 gives the full variable domain: DAGVTQSPTHLIKTRGQQVTLRCSPISGHKSVSWYQQVLGQGPQFIFQYYEKEERGRGNFPDRFSARQFPNYSSELNVNALLLGDSALYLCASSLIGQIGTDTQYFGPGTRLTVL.

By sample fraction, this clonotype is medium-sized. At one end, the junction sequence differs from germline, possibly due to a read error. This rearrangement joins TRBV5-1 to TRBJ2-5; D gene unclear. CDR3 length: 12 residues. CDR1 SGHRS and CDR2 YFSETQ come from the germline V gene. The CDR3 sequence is CASSLSQETQYF. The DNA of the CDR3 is TGTGCCAGCAGCTTAAGCCAAGAGACCCAGTACTTC.

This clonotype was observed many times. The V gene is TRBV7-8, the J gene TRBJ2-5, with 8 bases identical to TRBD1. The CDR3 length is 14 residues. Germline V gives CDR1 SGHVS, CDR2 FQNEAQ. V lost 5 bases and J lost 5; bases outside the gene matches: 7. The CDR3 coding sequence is TGTGCCAGCAGCCGGGACAGGAGAAGGGAGACCCAGTACTTC. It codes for CASSRDRRRETQYF.

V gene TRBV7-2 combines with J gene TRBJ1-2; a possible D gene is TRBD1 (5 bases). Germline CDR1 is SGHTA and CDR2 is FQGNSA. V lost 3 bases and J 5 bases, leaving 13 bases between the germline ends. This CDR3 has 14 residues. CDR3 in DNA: TGTGCCAGCAGCTTCTCGGGGGTAGGGTATGGCTACACCTTC. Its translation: CASSFSGVGYGYTF.

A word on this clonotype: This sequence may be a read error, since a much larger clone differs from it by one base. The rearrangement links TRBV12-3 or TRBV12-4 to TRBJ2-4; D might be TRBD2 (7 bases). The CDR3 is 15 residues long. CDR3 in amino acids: CASSLRGGGKKIQYF. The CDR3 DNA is TGTGCCAGCAGTTTAAGGGGGGGCGGCAAAAAAATTCAGTACTTC.

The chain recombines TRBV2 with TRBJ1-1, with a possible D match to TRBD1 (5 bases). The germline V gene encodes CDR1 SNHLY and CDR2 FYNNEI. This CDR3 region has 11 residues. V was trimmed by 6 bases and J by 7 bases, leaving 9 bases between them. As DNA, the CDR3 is TGTGCCAGCAGGTGGGGCAGTGAAGCTTTCTTT. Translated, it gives CASRWGSEAFF.

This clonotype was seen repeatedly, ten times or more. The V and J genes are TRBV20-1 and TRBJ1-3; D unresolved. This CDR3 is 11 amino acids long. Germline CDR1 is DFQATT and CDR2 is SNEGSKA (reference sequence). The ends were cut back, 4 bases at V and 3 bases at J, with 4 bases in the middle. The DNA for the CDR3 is TGCAGTGCTATACGTGGAAACACCATATATTTT. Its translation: CSAIRGNTIYF.

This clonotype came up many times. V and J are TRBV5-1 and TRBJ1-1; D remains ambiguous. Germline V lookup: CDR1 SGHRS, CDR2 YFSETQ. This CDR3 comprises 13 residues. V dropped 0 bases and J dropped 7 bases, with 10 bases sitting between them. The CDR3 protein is CASSLGYQGEAFF. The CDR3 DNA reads TGCGCCAGCAGCTTGGGCTACCAAGGTGAAGCTTTCTTT.

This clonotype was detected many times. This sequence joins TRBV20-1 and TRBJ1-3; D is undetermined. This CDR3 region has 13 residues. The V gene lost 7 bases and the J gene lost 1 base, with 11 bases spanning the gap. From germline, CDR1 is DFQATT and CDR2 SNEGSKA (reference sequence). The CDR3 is CSGATVSGNTIYF. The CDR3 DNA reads TGCAGTGGAGCAACGGTATCTGGAAACACCATATATTTT.

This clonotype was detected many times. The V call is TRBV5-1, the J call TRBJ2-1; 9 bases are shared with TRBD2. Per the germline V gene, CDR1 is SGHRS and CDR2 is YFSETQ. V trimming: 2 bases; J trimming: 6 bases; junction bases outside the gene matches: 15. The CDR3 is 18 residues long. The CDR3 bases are TGCGCCAGCAGCTTAGGGACTAGCACCAACATTCGGTCCAATGAGCAGTTCTTC. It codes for CASSLGTSTNIRSNEQFF.

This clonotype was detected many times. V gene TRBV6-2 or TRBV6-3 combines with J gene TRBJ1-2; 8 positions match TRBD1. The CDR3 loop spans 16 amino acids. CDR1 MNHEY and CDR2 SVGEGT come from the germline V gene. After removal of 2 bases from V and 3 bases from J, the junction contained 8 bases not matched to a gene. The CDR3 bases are TGTGCCAGCAGTTACCCTGTGGGACAGGCAGACTATGGCTACACCTTC. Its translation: CASSYPVGQADYGYTF.

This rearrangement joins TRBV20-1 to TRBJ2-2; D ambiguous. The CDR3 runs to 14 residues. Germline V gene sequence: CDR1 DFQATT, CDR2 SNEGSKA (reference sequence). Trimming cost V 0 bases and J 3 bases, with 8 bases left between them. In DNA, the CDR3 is TGCAGTGCTAGAGATGAAGGAGACACCGGGGAGCTGTTTTTT. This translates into CSARDEGDTGELFF.

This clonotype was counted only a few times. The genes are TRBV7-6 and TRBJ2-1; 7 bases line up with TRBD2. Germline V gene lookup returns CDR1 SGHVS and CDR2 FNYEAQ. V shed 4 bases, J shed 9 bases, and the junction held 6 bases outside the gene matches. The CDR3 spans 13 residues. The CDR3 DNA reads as TGTGCCAGCAGCTCCGGGACTACAAGTGAGCAGTTCTTC. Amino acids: CASSSGTTSEQFF. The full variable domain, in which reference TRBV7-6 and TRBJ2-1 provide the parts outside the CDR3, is GAGVSQSPRYKVTKRGQDVALRCDPISGHVSLYWYRQALGQGPEFLTYFNYEAQQDKSGLPNDRFSAERPEGSISTLTIQRTEQRDSAMYRCASSSGTTSEQFFGPGTRLTVL.

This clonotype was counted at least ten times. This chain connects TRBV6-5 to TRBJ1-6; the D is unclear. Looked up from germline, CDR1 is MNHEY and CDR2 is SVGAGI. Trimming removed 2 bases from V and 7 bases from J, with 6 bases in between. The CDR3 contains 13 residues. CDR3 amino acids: CASSYQVNSPLHF. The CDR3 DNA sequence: TGTGCCAGCAGTTACCAGGTCAATTCACCCCTCCACTTT.

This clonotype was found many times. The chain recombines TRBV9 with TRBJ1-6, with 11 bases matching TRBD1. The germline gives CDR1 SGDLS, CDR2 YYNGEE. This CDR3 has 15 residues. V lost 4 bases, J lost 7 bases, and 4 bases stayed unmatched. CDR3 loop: CASSIGTGGNSPLHF. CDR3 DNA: TGTGCCAGCAGCATCGGGACAGGGGGAAATTCACCCCTCCACTTT.

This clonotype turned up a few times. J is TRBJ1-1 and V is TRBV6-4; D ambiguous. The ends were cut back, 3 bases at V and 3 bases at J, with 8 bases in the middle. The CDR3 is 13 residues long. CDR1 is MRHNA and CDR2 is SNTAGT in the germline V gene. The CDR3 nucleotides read TGTGCCAGCAGTGAGCGGCGGGACACTGAAGCTTTCTTT. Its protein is CASSERRDTEAFF.

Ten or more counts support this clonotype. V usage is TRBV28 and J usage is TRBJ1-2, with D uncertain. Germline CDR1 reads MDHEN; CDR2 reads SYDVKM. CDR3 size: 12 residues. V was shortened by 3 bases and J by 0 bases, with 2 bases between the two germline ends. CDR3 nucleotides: TGTGCCAGCAGTTTTCCTAACTATGGCTACACCTTC. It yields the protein CASSFPNYGYTF.

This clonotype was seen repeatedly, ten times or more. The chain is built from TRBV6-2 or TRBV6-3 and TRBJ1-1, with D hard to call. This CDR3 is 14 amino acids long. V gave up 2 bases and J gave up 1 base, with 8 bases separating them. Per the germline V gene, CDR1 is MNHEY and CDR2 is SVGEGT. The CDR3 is CASSYGRKNTEAFF. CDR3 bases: TGTGCCAGCAGTTACGGGAGGAAGAACACTGAAGCTTTCTTT.

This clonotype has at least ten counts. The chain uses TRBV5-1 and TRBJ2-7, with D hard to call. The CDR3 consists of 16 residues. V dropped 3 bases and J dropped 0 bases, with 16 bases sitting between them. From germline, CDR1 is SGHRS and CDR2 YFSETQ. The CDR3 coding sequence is TGCGCCAGCAGCTCGAATAACGGCGGCGGCTCCTACGAGCAGTACTTC. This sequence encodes CASSSNNGGGSYEQYF.